Sequencing of this T cell receptor (beta chain) was carried out in a study of cytomegalovirus exposure and HLA in healthy donors. Study observations and caveats: Several of the most significant clusters were apparently associated with common viral pathogens in a later analysis. Data from an earlier analysis indicated that most TCR beta V segments were productive either about 90% or about 30% of the time.

Worth noting for this clone: Its specificity is unknown.

Researchers ran the PCR with 60 Vbeta and 13 Jbeta primers. Repertoires were generated with immunoSEQ multiplex PCR, while TCRdb's copy carries only in-frame clones and drops some. In the table there are 180,000 or so clones, around 80% of which are singletons. This CDR3 contains 16 residues. V dropped 0 bases and J dropped 6; count of bases not matched to a gene: 6. CDR1 LGHNA and CDR2 YNFKEQ come from the germline V gene. This clonotype was sampled from a woman in her 30s in good health and CMV-seronegative. Sequenced input: PBMCs. The V call is TRBV4-2, the J call TRBJ1-5; 9 bases match TRBD1. CDR3 loop: CASSQDGDRGFQPQHF. As DNA, the CDR3 is TGTGCCAGCAGCCAAGATGGCGACAGGGGGTTTCAGCCCCAGCATTTT.